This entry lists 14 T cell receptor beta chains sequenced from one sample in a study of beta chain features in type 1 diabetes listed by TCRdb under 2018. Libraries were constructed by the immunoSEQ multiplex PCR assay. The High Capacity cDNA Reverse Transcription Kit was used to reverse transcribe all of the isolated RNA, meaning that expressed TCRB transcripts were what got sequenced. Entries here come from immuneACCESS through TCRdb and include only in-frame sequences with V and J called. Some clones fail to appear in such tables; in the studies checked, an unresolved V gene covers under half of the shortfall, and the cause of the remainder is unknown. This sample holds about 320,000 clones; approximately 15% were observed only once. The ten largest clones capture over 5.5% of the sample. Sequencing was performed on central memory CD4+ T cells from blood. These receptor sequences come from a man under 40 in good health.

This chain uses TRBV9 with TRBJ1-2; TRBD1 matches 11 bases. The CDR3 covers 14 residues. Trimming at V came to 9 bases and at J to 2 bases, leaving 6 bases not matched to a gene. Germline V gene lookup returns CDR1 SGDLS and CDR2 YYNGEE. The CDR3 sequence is CATKDRGRNYGYTF. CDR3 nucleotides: TGTGCCACCAAGGACAGGGGGCGAAACTATGGCTACACCTTC.

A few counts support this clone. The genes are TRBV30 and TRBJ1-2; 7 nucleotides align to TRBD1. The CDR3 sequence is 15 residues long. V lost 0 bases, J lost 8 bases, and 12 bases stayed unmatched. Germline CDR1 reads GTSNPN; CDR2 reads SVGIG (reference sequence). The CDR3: CAWSVNNRGPGGYTF. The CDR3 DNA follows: TGTGCCTGGAGTGTTAATAACAGGGGTCCGGGGGGCTACACCTTC.

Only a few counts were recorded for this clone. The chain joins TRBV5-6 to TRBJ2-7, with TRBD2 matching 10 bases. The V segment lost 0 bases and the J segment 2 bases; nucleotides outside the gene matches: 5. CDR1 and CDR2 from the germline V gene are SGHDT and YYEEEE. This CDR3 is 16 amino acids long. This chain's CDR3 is CASSLGLAGVPYEQYV. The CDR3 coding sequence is TGTGCCAGCAGCTTGGGTCTAGCGGGAGTTCCCTACGAGCAGTACGTC.

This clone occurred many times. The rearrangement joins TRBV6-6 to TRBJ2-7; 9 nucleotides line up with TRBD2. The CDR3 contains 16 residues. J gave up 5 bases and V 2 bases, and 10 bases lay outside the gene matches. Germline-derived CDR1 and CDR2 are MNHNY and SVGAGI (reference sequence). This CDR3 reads CASSYGGGRGGDEQYV. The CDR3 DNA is TGTGCCAGCAGTTACGGGGGCGGGAGGGGCGGCGACGAGCAGTACGTC.

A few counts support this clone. The DNA for the CDR3 is TGTGCCAGCAGCGCAGGACAGCACTACGAGCAGTACTTC. Its translation: CASSAGQHYEQYF. This chain links TRBV7-9 with TRBJ2-7; TRBD1 might be the D (6 bases). This CDR3 is 13 amino acids long. Germline values: CDR1 SEHNR, CDR2 FQNEAQ (reference sequence). Between the trimmed V and J ends, which lost 5 bases and 3 bases, there was a span of 11 bases.

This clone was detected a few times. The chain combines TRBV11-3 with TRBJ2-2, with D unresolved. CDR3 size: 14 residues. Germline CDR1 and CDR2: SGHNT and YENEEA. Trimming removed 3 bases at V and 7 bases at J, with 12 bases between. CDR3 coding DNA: TGTGCCAGCAGCTTGGATAGGAGTCACGGGGAGCTGTTTTTT. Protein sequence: CASSLDRSHGELFF.

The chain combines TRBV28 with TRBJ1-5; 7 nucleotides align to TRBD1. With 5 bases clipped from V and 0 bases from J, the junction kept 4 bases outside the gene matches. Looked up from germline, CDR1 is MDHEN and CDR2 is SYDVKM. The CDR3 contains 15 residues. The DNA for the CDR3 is TGTGCCAGCAGTAAGGACAGGAATAGCAATCAGCCCCAGCATTTT. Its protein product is CASSKDRNSNQPQHF.

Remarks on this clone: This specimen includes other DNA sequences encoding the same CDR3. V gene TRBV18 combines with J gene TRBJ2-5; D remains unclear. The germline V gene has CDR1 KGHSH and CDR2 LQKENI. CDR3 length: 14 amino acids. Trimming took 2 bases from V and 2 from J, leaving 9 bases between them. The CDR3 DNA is TGTGCCAGCTCACCAAGAGGATTTCAAGAGACCCAGTACTTC. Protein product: CASSPRGFQETQYF.

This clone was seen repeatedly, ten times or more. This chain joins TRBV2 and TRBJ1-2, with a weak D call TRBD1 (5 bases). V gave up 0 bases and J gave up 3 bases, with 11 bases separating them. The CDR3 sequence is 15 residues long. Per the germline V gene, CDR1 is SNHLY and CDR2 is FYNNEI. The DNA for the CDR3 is TGTGCCAGCAGTGAAGCGCCAGGGAACGACTATGGCTACACCTTC. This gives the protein CASSEAPGNDYGYTF.

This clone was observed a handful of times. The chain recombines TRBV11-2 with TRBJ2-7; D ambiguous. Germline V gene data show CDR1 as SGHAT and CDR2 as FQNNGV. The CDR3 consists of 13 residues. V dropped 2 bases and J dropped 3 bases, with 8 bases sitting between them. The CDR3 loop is CASSLSSFYEQYF. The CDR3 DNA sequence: TGTGCCAGCAGCTTAAGTTCTTTCTACGAGCAGTACTTC.

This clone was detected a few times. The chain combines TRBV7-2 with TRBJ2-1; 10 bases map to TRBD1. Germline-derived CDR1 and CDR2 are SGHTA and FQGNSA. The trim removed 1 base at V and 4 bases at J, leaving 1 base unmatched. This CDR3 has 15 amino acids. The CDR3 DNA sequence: TGTGCCAGCAGCTTAGAGGGACAGGGGTACAATGAGCAGTTCTTC. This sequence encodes CASSLEGQGYNEQFF.

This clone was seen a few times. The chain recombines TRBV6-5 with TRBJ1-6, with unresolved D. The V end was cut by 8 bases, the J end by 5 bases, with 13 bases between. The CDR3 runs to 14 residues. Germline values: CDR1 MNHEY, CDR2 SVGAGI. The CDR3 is CASRGKAHNSPLHF. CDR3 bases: TGTGCCAGCCGAGGGAAGGCTCATAATTCACCCCTCCACTTT.

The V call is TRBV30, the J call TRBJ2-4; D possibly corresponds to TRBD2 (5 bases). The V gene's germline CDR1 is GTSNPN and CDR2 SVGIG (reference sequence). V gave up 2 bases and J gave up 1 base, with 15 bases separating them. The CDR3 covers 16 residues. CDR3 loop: CAWSPRGHGAKNIQYF. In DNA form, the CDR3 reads TGTGCCTGGAGTCCCCGGGGTCATGGGGCCAAAAACATTCAGTACTTC.

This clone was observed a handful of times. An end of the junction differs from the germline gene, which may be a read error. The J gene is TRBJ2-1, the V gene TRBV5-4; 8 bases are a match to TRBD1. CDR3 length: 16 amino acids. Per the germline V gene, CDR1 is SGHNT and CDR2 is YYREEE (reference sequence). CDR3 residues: CASSQADRVVNNEQFF. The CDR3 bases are TGCGCCAGCAGCCAAGCGGACAGGGTGGTAAACAATGAGCAGTTCTTC.